This T cell receptor beta chain was captured by sequencing in a study of blood T cell repertoires in COVID-19. Study background: The origin of the acute and convalescent COVID-19 samples was the United States, Italy and Spain. In each case, the material was cDNA or gDNA derived from T cells, B-cell-depleted T cells, or PBMCs.

Original methodology: Estimates of nucleated cell counts were drawn from the amplification of reference gene primers. TCRdb's copy holds only in-frame clones and misses some; the assay was immunoSEQ multiplex PCR. V, J and clone size reflect that table, while D and trimming were determined from the DNA. The data contain under 300,000 clones, nearly 90% of them singletons. The germline gives CDR1 MDHEN, CDR2 SYDVKM. Between the trimmed V and J ends, which lost 5 bases and 3 bases, there was a span of 8 bases. This CDR3 has 13 amino acids. The sequenced sample consisted of peripheral blood. This TCR derives from a middle-aged woman who had recovered from COVID-19. V and J are TRBV28 and TRBJ1-5; D not certain. The CDR3 DNA reads as TGTGCCAGCAGTCCCTCACTCAATCAGCCCCAGCATTTT. Its translation is CASSPSLNQPQHF.